The sequence of this TCR beta chain was determined in a study of blood T cell repertoires in COVID-19. Overall study context: Whether acute or convalescent, the COVID-19 samples came from the United States, Italy and Spain. The cDNA or gDNA used as material had been derived from T cells, B-cell-depleted T cells, or PBMCs.

The CDR3 loop spans 14 amino acids. V lost 7 bases and J lost 3, with 13 bases in between. The germline V gene encodes CDR1 SGHNT and CDR2 YYREEE (reference sequence). In its sample, this clone ranks as medium-sized. How the authors handled the data: Nucleated cell number was recorded as an estimate derived from reference gene primer amplification. Assay used: immunoSEQ multiplex PCR; TCRdb lists only in-frame clones, some missing. That table gives V, J and clone size, and the DNA gave D and trimming. The table has some 25,000 clones, 70% to 90% seen once. Seattle patients were enrolled during active infection and followed longitudinally.

What was sequenced was peripheral blood. The TCR was taken from a woman in her 70s with COVID-19, enrolled during active disease. The chain couples TRBV5-4 to TRBJ2-2; D is unresolved. Written as DNA, the CDR3 is TGTGCCAGCTCTCGACTGGAAGACACCGGGGAGCTGTTTTTT. The encoded protein is CASSRLEDTGELFF.